This T cell receptor (beta chain) is from a study of CD8+CD57+ T cells in acquired aplastic anemia. As for the study in general: The study obtained an average of 3.2 ug of DNA from sorted CD4+ and CD8+ cells. Researchers reported that healthy donors averaged roughly 10 million reads for CD4+ cells. General study results and limits: Overlap between patients and controls comprised almost 30 CD8+ CDR3 sequences.

This CDR3 has 18 residues. V lost 3 bases to trimming and J lost 3 bases; unmatched junction nucleotides: 15. Germline V gives CDR1 PRHDT, CDR2 FYEKMQ (reference sequence). The table lists this clonotype with many counts. As yet, its antigen is unknown. Genomic DNA acted as the template from which TCR beta VDJ combination and CDR3 sequence profiling were carried out. MiXCR was run by TCRdb on the reads, yielding one entry per CDR3 protein. Of 130,000 or so distinct CDR3 sequences listed, around 41% are singletons. Sample: sorted CD4+, CD8+, or CD8+CD57+ T cells (not recorded which) from PBMCs. V usage is TRBV13 and J usage is TRBJ2-7; 9 positions match TRBD2. This clonotype originated in a human donor in good health, serving as a control. For the CDR3, the DNA is TGTGCCAGCAGCTTGTCTTACCGGAGGGCTAGCGGGGTCTACGAGCAGTACTTC. Amino acids: CASSLSYRRASGVYEQYF.